This TCR beta chain was identified during a study of regulatory T cells in long-lasting Graves disease. Time point: newly diagnosed GD, antithyroid drugs for less than 3 months. Construction of the TCR library relied on RNA isolated from PBMCs. The study, taken as a whole, reports: Persistent disease was characterized by preferential usage of TRBV28, TRBJ1-2 and TRBJ2-5.

Assembly of TCR beta libraries relied on iRepertoire HTBI primers together with Arm-PCR of CDR3 regions. MiXCR, applied by TCRdb to the multiplex PCR reads, yields one record per CDR3 protein. The table includes about 420,000 distinct CDR3 sequences, less than 20% detected once. Germline values: CDR1 SGDLS, CDR2 YYNGEE. The CDR3 runs to 14 residues. Between the trimmed V and J ends, which lost 3 bases and 0 bases, there was a span of 9 bases. This clonotype occurred a few times. Antigen unknown. This sample was also put to use in a study of T cells in Graves' hyperthyroidism and ophthalmopathy. Turning to that study: The HTBI primer set drove a first-round RT-PCR of the TCR CDR3. Model-based prediction identified ophthalmopathy a median 6.5 months prior to its onset.

The chain carries TRBV9 and TRBJ1-1; D is uncertain. Sample: peripheral blood mononuclear cells (PBMCs), taken at new diagnosis, from a patient treated with antithyroid drugs. The TCR comes from a young woman with Graves disease. CDR3 loop: CASSAGYMNTEAFF. In DNA, the CDR3 is TGTGCCAGCAGCGCAGGTTACATGAACACTGAAGCTTTCTTT. Complete variable domain (other parts from reference TRBV9 and TRBJ1-1): DSGVTQTPKHLITATGQRVTLRCSPRSGDLSVYWYQQSLDQGLQFLIQYYNGEERAKGNILERFSAQQFPDLHSELNLSSLELGDSALYFCASSAGYMNTEAFFGQGTRLTVV.